This T cell receptor beta chain was observed in a study of beta chain features in type 1 diabetes. Study outcomes and limitations: Diminished insertions and augmented deletions at VDJ junctions characterized type 1 diabetes patients. Shorter templates might be favored by PCR, equally in patients and controls.

Reverse transcribing all isolated RNA meant expressed TCRB transcripts were sequenced. Generated by immunoSEQ multiplex PCR, the TCRdb table keeps only in-frame clones and is missing some. In the table there are a few hundred thousand clones, 11% to 15% of which are singletons. The CDR3 consists of 14 residues. V was pared by 6 bases and J by 2 bases, with 12 bases between. The V gene's germline CDR1 is WNHNN and CDR2 SYGVQD (reference sequence). This clone was picked up a small number of times. What it binds is not known. One heparinised draw of blood, averaging roughly 110 mL, came from each donor. The chain recombines TRBV10-1 with TRBJ2-3; tentatively, D is TRBD2 (7 bases). The sequenced sample was central memory CD4+ T cells from blood. The TCR originated in a young man in good health. The CDR3 here is CASSGGGSTDTQYF. In DNA form, the CDR3 reads TGCGCCAGCAGCGGCGGGGGCTCCACAGATACGCAGTATTTT.